The rows below give T cell receptor beta chains drawn from one sample of a study of T cell repertoires in cytomegalovirus infection. MiXCR was run by TCRdb on the reads, yielding one entry per CDR3 protein. The sample holds 150,000 to 200,000 distinct CDR3 sequences, approximately 9.7% seen once. Sequencing input: PBMCs. The receptor source for this set is a human donor in good health (CMV status not recorded). Some clones in this sample may be carry-over from other donors' samples. Each CDR3 is given with its conserved first and last residue. A D gene is named only where the DNA matches it firmly. Rows may omit the clone size; those that give it use once, few, many or a size class.

TRBD2	TRBV6-5	NA	TRBJ2-3	CASRGLAGGSDTQYF	TGTGCCAGCAGGGGACTAGCGGGAGGCTCAGATACGCAGTATTTT
TRBD1	TRBV7-6	few	TRBJ1-6	CASSSHPRTGGLAGPLHF	TGTGCCAGCAGCTCGCACCCCCGGACAGGGGGCCTGGCGGGGCCCCTCCACTTT
TRBD1	TRBV14	few	TRBJ1-1	CASSPQGVARIEAFF	TGTGCCAGCAGCCCGCAGGGGGTGGCGAGGATTGAAGCTTTCTTT
NA	TRBV20-1	NA	TRBJ2-5	CSATRRVHQETQYF	TGCAGTGCTACACGACGGGTGCACCAAGAGACCCAGTACTTC
NA	TRBV7-9	many	TRBJ2-7	CASSTTTESYYEQYF	TGTGCCAGCAGCACTACGACAGAATCCTACTACGAGCAGTACTTC
NA	TRBV7-9	NA	TRBJ2-3	CASSFSGANVDTQYF	TGTGCCAGCAGCTTCTCCGGAGCGAATGTTGATACGCAGTATTTT
TRBD2	TRBV15	few	TRBJ2-1	CATSRMTSGGAVVQFF	TGTGCCACCAGCAGAATGACTAGCGGGGGGGCCGTGGTGCAGTTCTTC
NA	TRBV11-2	many	TRBJ2-7	CASSLVSGGDEQYF	TGTGCCAGCAGCTTAGTATCCGGCGGGGACGAGCAGTACTTC
NA	TRBV7-8	many	TRBJ1-1	CASIAQAMNTEAFF	TGTGCCAGCATCGCGCAGGCGATGAACACTGAAGCTTTCTTT
TRBD1	TRBV28	few	TRBJ1-1	CATGQGPRGTEAFF	TGTGCCACCGGACAGGGTCCTCGGGGCACTGAAGCTTTCTTT
TRBD2	TRBV7-9	NA	TRBJ2-1	CASSLGGGRAAEQFF	TGTGCCAGCAGCTTAGGGGGCGGGAGGGCCGCCGAGCAGTTCTTC
TRBD2	TRBV7-2	many	TRBJ2-3	CASSPSRGGPTDTQYF	TGTGCCAGCAGCCCCAGTCGCGGGGGGCCCACAGATACGCAGTATTTT
TRBD1	TRBV10-3	many	TRBJ1-1	CAIREDREAFF	TGTGCCATCAGAGAGGACAGGGAAGCTTTCTTT
NA	TRBV28	many	TRBJ1-5	CASSSGSNQPQHF	TGTGCCAGCAGTTCTGGTAGCAATCAGCCCCAGCATTTT
NA	TRBV7-2	few	TRBJ1-1	CASSPLGRPEAFF	TGTGCCAGCAGCCCGCTAGGGAGACCAGAAGCTTTCTTT
TRBD2	TRBV7-2	NA	TRBJ2-1	CASNGGLAGSYNEQFF	TGTGCCAGCAACGGAGGACTAGCGGGCTCCTACAATGAGCAGTTCTTC
NA	TRBV28	many	TRBJ1-1	CASSALGADEAFF	TGTGCCAGCAGTGCCTTGGGGGCGGATGAAGCTTTCTTT
TRBD1	TRBV7-2	many	TRBJ2-1	CASSKRTGFYNEQFF	TGTGCCAGCAGCAAAAGGACAGGCTTCTACAATGAGCAGTTCTTC
NA	TRBV12-3/TRBV12-4	many	TRBJ1-2	CASSPRVGGRSGYTF	TGTGCCAGCAGTCCCAGGGTAGGGGGGCGGTCGGGCTACACCTTC
TRBD1	TRBV12-3/TRBV12-4	many	TRBJ1-6	CASSRDRWNSPLHF	TGTGCCAGCAGCCGGGACAGGTGGAATTCACCCCTCCACTTT
NA	TRBV19	many	TRBJ2-7	CASRVSTGEQYF	TGTGCCAGTAGAGTTTCCACGGGCGAGCAGTACTTC
TRBD1	TRBV9	NA	TRBJ2-7	CASSEGQGAYEQYF	TGTGCCAGCAGCGAGGGACAGGGGGCCTACGAGCAGTACTTC
TRBD2	TRBV29-1	NA	TRBJ2-2	CSALAGGAGELFF	TGCAGCGCCTTAGCGGGAGGGGCCGGGGAGCTGTTTTTT
NA	TRBV24-1	many	TRBJ2-1	CATSDRTGTPRNEQFF	TGTGCCACCAGTGATCGTACAGGGACCCCGCGGAATGAGCAGTTCTTC
NA	TRBV7-2	many	TRBJ2-1	CASSPPTAYNEQFF	TGTGCCAGCAGCCCCCCCACGGCCTACAATGAGCAGTTCTTC
TRBD2	TRBV7-2	many	TRBJ2-1	CASSLGNLAGASFF	TGTGCCAGCAGCTTAGGCAATCTAGCGGGGGCTAGCTTCTTC
TRBD2	TRBV7-2	NA	TRBJ2-1	CASSLALSGGADNEQFF	TGTGCCAGCAGCTTAGCCCTAAGCGGGGGGGCCGACAATGAGCAGTTCTTC
NA	TRBV7-2	NA	TRBJ1-4	CASSQGREEKLFF	TGTGCCAGCAGCCAAGGGCGAGAGGAAAAACTGTTTTTT
NA	TRBV6-6	NA	TRBJ2-7	CASRYRGGEQYF	TGTGCCAGCAGGTACCGAGGGGGCGAGCAGTACTTC
NA	TRBV7-2	many	TRBJ1-1	CASTKYGTEAFF	TGTGCCAGCACCAAGTACGGGACTGAAGCTTTCTTT
TRBD2	TRBV28	few	TRBJ2-5	CASSSIAGQETQYF	TGTGCCAGCAGTTCTATAGCGGGACAAGAGACCCAGTACTTC
TRBD2	TRBV7-2	many	TRBJ2-1	CASSSKRESYNEQFF	TGTGCCAGCAGCTCCAAGCGGGAGTCCTACAATGAGCAGTTCTTC
NA	TRBV12-5	few	TRBJ2-5	CASATGETQYF	TGTGCTAGTGCCACAGGAGAGACCCAGTACTTC
NA	TRBV30	few	TRBJ2-3	CAWSVSGQKGQYF	TGTGCCTGGAGTGTATCCGGGCAAAAGGGGCAGTATTTT
NA	TRBV19	many	TRBJ2-4	CASSWAGIENIQYF	TGTGCCAGTAGTTGGGCGGGAATCGAAAACATTCAGTACTTC
TRBD2	TRBV6-4	few	TRBJ2-1	CASSDLAGEHNEQFF	TGTGCCAGCAGTGACCTAGCGGGGGAGCACAATGAGCAGTTCTTC